Each of the 10 T cell receptor beta chains below was sequenced from the same sample in a study of blood T cell repertoires in COVID-19. Assay: immunoSEQ multiplex PCR; the TCRdb copy retains only in-frame clones and omits some. The sample holds about 220,000 clones, more than 80% seen once. Material for sequencing was PBMCs or T cells enriched from blood (not recorded which). The receptor set was obtained from a woman aged 18-35 years in a cohort exposed to, infected with or recovered from COVID-19 (not recorded which).

The chain employs TRBV5-6 and TRBJ2-3, with D perhaps TRBD1 (6 bases). The germline V and J ends were trimmed by 1 base and 1 base, with 13 bases remaining between them. CDR3 length: 16 residues. The germline gives CDR1 SGHDT, CDR2 YYEEEE. The CDR3 spells CASSLMGTTGTDTQYF. CDR3 in DNA: TGTGCCAGCAGCTTGATGGGGACAACTGGCACAGATACGCAGTATTTT. Using reference TRBV5-6 and TRBJ2-3 for the parts outside the CDR3, the full variable domain is DAGVTQSPTHLIKTRGQQVTLRCSPKSGHDTVSWYQQALGQGPQFIFQYYEEEERQRGNFPDRFSGHQFPNYSSELNVNALLLGDSALYLCASSLMGTTGTDTQYFGPGTRLTVL.

The chain combines TRBV7-3 with TRBJ2-1, with 11 positions matching TRBD2. The CDR3 runs to 15 residues. Germline CDR1 SGHTA, CDR2 FQGTGA. J was trimmed by 4 bases and V by 5 bases; bases with no gene match: 4. The CDR3 sequence is CASSKTSGNYNEQFF. In nucleotides, the CDR3 is TGTGCCAGCAGCAAGACTAGCGGGAATTACAATGAGCAGTTCTTC. Supplemented by reference TRBV7-3 and TRBJ2-1, the full variable domain reads GAGVSQTPSNKVTEKGKYVELRCDPISGHTALYWYRQSLGQGPEFLIYFQGTGAADDSGLPNDRFFAVRPEGSVSTLKIQRTERGDSAVYLCASSKTSGNYNEQFFGPGTRLTVL.

V gene TRBV12-5 combines with J gene TRBJ2-1; 9 bases match TRBD2. From germline, CDR1 is LGHNT and CDR2 FRNRAP. The J segment lost 0 bases and the V segment lost 6 bases, leaving 9 bases of the junction unmatched. The CDR3 has 17 amino acids. CDR3 sequence (DNA): TGTGCTAGTGGCGGACTAGCGTCCTTTAGCTCCTACAATGAGCAGTTCTTC. Amino acids: CASGGLASFSSYNEQFF.

V gene TRBV6-5 combines with J gene TRBJ2-1; 10 positions match TRBD2. Germline V gene sequence: CDR1 MNHEY, CDR2 SVGAGI. The CDR3 covers 16 residues. J lost 6 bases, V lost 4 bases, and 9 bases had no gene match. The CDR3 spells CASSFSGGASGNEQFF. CDR3 nucleotide sequence: TGTGCCAGCAGTTTCAGCGGGGGGGCGTCGGGCAATGAGCAGTTCTTC.

V gene TRBV9 combines with J gene TRBJ1-2; possibly TRBD1 for D (5 bases). With 0 bases removed from V and 5 bases from J, the gap between germline ends came to 11 bases. In germline, CDR1 is SGDLS, CDR2 YYNGEE. CDR3 length: 14 amino acids. The CDR3 region is CASSVDQGRYGYTF. The CDR3 nucleotides read TGTGCCAGCAGCGTAGATCAGGGTCGGTATGGCTACACCTTC.

The J gene is TRBJ1-1, the V gene TRBV28; D is possibly TRBD1 (5 bases). Germline-derived CDR1 and CDR2 are MDHEN and SYDVKM. V was clipped by 7 bases and J by 4 bases, with 19 bases between them. This CDR3 is built from 15 residues. Written as DNA, the CDR3 is TGTGCCAGCACCCTAACGGGGGGGATTAGCACTGAAGCTTTCTTT. This gives the protein CASTLTGGISTEAFF.

This clone has a handful of counts. This chain uses TRBV19 with TRBJ1-2, with D perhaps TRBD1 (6 bases). Germline V gene lookup returns CDR1 LNHDA and CDR2 SQIVND (reference sequence). V lost 5 bases, J lost 5 bases, and 12 bases lay in between. The CDR3 contains 13 residues. The CDR3: CASSWDTGYGYTF. CDR3 bases: TGTGCCAGTAGTTGGGACACAGGGTATGGCTACACCTTC.

V and J are TRBV19 and TRBJ1-1; D is perhaps TRBD1 (5 bases). This CDR3 spans 13 amino acids. Trimming left V 9 bases short and J 0 bases short, with 11 bases between. Germline assignment: CDR1 LNHDA and CDR2 SQIVND (reference sequence). Written as DNA, the CDR3 is TGTGCCAGCGTGGGGCTATTGAACACTGAAGCTTTCTTT. Translation gives CASVGLLNTEAFF.

V is TRBV28 and J is TRBJ2-5; a possible D gene is TRBD1 (6 bases). V lost 10 bases and J lost 2, with 11 bases in between. Germline CDR1 MDHEN, CDR2 SYDVKM. This CDR3 has 12 amino acids. The CDR3: CATNGQQETQYF. The CDR3 nucleotides are TGTGCCACAAATGGACAGCAAGAGACCCAGTACTTC.

This clone occurred once. The gene calls are TRBV10-1 and TRBJ2-1; a weak D match, TRBD2 (6 bases). With 4 bases removed from V and 8 bases from J, the gap between germline ends came to 12 bases. This CDR3 region has 13 residues. In germline, CDR1 is WNHNN, CDR2 SYGVQD (reference sequence). CDR3 nucleotide sequence: TGCGCCAGCAGTGCGCGGCGGGACCATGAGCAGTTCTTC. This translates into CASSARRDHEQFF.